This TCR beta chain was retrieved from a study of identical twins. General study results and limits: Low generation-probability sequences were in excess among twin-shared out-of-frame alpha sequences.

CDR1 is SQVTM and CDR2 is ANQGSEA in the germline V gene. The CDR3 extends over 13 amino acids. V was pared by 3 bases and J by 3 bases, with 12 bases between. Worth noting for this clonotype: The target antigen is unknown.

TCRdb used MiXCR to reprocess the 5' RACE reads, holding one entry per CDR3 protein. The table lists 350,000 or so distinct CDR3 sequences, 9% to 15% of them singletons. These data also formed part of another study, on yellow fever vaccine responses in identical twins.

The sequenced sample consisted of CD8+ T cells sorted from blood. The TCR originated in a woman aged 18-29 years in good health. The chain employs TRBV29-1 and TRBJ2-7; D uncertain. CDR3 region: CSVDRNRNYEQYF. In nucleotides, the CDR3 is TGCAGCGTTGATCGTAACAGAAACTACGAGCAGTACTTC.